The next 24 T cell receptor beta chains were all read from a single sample in a study of PD-1 blockade in classical Hodgkin lymphoma (TCRdb year 2020). Taken with the paper, the label for time point translates to: cycle 1 day 1 (C1D1), immediately before nivolumab initiation. All trial patients had relapsed after autologous stem cell transplantation, with cohorts A, B and C differing in prior brentuximab vedotin exposure. Receptor libraries were prepared by the immunoSEQ multiplex PCR assay. TCRdb mirrors the immuneACCESS table, restricted to in-frame sequences. Some clones are absent from its copies; in checked studies, under half trace to an unresolved V gene, and the reason for the others is unknown. The sample contains more than 30,000 clones, roughly four fifths of them found a single time. The leading ten clones occupy 25% to 40% of the sample. The input for sequencing was peripheral blood mononuclear cells (PBMCs), taken at baseline. The receptors come from a human donor with classical Hodgkin lymphoma.

The V gene is TRBV9, the J gene TRBJ2-1; D may correspond to TRBD1 or TRBD2 (6 bases each). Germline V CDR1 and CDR2: SGDLS, YYNGEE. The CDR3 runs 15 residues. Trimming removed 0 bases from V and 2 bases from J, with 9 bases in between. CDR3: CASSVDGGPYNEQFF. The CDR3 DNA reads TGTGCCAGCAGCGTAGATGGGGGGCCCTACAATGAGCAGTTCTTC.

About this clone itself: The sample holds other DNA sequences that translate to the same CDR3. V and J are TRBV5-1 and TRBJ2-5; 8 nucleotides agree with TRBD1. The CDR3 is 14 residues long. The ends lost 2 bases at V and 5 bases at J; junction bases unmatched: 5. CDR1 and CDR2 (germline): SGHRS, YFSETQ. The CDR3 nucleotides read TGCGCCAGCAGCTTCTCAGGGGGCGGCGAGACCCAGTACTTC. Translation: CASSFSGGGETQYF.

This clone was seen a few times. The chain combines TRBV7-9 with TRBJ2-1, with TRBD2 matching 9 bases. CDR3 size: 14 residues. Germline V CDR1 and CDR2: SEHNR, FQNEAQ (reference sequence). Germline trimming cut 2 bases from V and 8 bases from J; bases unmatched to any gene: 4. CDR3 bases: TGTGCCAGCAGCTTACTTAGCGGGGGCCATGAGCAGTTCTTC. It translates to CASSLLSGGHEQFF.

The chain carries TRBV20-1 and TRBJ2-3; D gene ambiguous. The CDR3 has 11 residues. The germline CDR1 and CDR2 sequences are DFQATT and SNEGSKA (reference sequence). V gave up 3 bases and J gave up 7 bases, with 8 bases separating them. In nucleotides, the CDR3 is TGCAGTGCTAGTGTTGTATATACGCAGTATTTT. It encodes CSASVVYTQYF.

This clone was seen a handful of times. The chain employs TRBV6-5 and TRBJ2-7; 9 nucleotides line up with TRBD1. There are 13 residues in the CDR3. Germline lookup yields CDR1 MNHEY and CDR2 SVGAGI. V lost 5 bases and J lost 6; bases outside the gene matches: 5. The CDR3 region has the DNA TGTGCCAGCAGTCCTCAGACAGGGGGCGAGCAGTACTTC. Residues: CASSPQTGGEQYF.

The V call is TRBV6-5, the J call TRBJ1-2; 8 positions agree with TRBD1. Per the germline V gene, CDR1 is MNHEY and CDR2 is SVGAGI. V shed 2 bases and J 5 bases; nucleotides not matched to a gene: 1. This CDR3 is 13 amino acids long. In DNA, the CDR3 is TGTGCCAGCAGTTACGACAGGGGTTATGGCTACACCTTC. Protein sequence: CASSYDRGYGYTF.

The genes are TRBV4-1 and TRBJ2-6, with TRBD1 matching over 8 bases. The CDR3 length is 19 residues. V shed 5 bases, J shed 0 bases, and the junction held 12 bases outside the gene matches. Germline V lookup: CDR1 MGHRA, CDR2 YSYEKL. CDR3 loop: CASSTDRDIAFSGANVLTF. For the CDR3, the DNA is TGCGCCAGCAGCACGGACAGGGATATCGCTTTCTCTGGGGCCAACGTCCTGACTTTC.

This chain connects TRBV28 to TRBJ2-7, with a weak D call TRBD2 (5 bases). CDR3 size: 13 residues. V was clipped by 8 bases and J by 3 bases, with 14 bases between them. Germline V gene data show CDR1 as MDHEN and CDR2 as SYDVKM. The CDR3 DNA sequence: TGTGCCAGCGGAGTTGGAGGCGACTACGAGCAGTACTTC. Translated: CASGVGGDYEQYF.

The chain recombines TRBV28 with TRBJ1-5; TRBD1 agrees at 7 bases. The CDR3 runs 12 residues. Germline V gene sequence: CDR1 MDHEN, CDR2 SYDVKM. CDR3 DNA sequence: TGTGCTTTAGGGACAGGCAATCAGCCCCAGCATTTT. It yields the protein CALGTGNQPQHF. The variable domain in full, with the rest retrieved from reference TRBV28 and TRBJ1-5, is DVKVTQSSRYLVKRTGEKVFLECVQDMDHENMFWYRQDPGLGLRLIYFSYDVKMKEKGDIPEGYSVSREKKERFSLILESASTNQTSMYLCALGTGNQPQHFGDGTRLSIL.

This chain uses TRBV9 with TRBJ1-3, with 8 positions matching TRBD1. V trimming: 4 bases; J trimming: 2 bases; junction bases outside the gene matches: 11. Germline loops: CDR1 SGDLS, CDR2 YYNGEE. The CDR3 covers 17 residues. This CDR3 is CASSPRGQAGTGNTIYF. In nucleotides, the CDR3 is TGTGCCAGCAGCCCTAGGGGACAGGCCGGCACTGGAAACACCATATATTTT.

The chain is built from TRBV5-6 and TRBJ1-3, with D perhaps matching TRBD1 (5 bases). Germline V gene lookup returns CDR1 SGHDT and CDR2 YYEEEE. This CDR3 spans 16 amino acids. Trimming removed 1 base from V and 0 bases from J, with 11 bases in between. The CDR3 nucleotides are TGTGCCAGCAGCTTGTGGATGGGGCGCTCTGGAAACACCATATATTTT. Its protein product is CASSLWMGRSGNTIYF.

The chain has TRBV14 and TRBJ2-5, with D tentatively TRBD1 or TRBD2 (5 bases each). V dropped 4 bases and J dropped 9 bases, with 12 bases sitting between them. CDR1 is SGHDN and CDR2 is FVKESK in the germline V gene. The CDR3 is 12 residues long. The DNA for the CDR3 is TGTGCCAGCAGCCGGGACGGCCTGGCCCAGTACTTC. As protein: CASSRDGLAQYF.

The chain recombines TRBV19 with TRBJ1-3; 8 nucleotides match TRBD1. The CDR3 consists of 18 residues. Unmatched junction bases numbered 14, after V lost 7 bases and J lost 0 bases. In germline, CDR1 is LNHDA, CDR2 SQIVND (reference sequence). This CDR3 reads CASKLNAGGGFSGNTIYF. CDR3 DNA sequence: TGTGCCAGTAAACTCAATGCAGGGGGCGGCTTCTCTGGAAACACCATATATTTT.

The chain employs TRBV11-3 and TRBJ2-7; D possibly corresponds to TRBD1 (5 bases). V lost 1 base, J lost 2 bases, and 6 bases lay in between. Germline CDR1 reads SGHNT; CDR2 reads YENEEA. The CDR3 is 13 amino acids. CDR3 coding DNA: TGTGCCAGCAGCTTAGCAGGGACCTACGAGCAGTACTTC. Translating gives CASSLAGTYEQYF. The full variable domain, its missing parts supplied by reference TRBV11-3 and TRBJ2-7, is EAGVVQSPRYKIIEKKQPVAFWCNPISGHNTLYWYLQNLGQGPELLIRYENEEAVDDSQLPKDRFSAERLKGVDSTLKIQPAELGDSAVYLCASSLAGTYEQYFGPGTRLTVT.

The chain uses TRBV5-1 and TRBJ2-3; possible D gene TRBD2, 6 bases. This CDR3 spans 15 amino acids. V shed 7 bases and J shed 5 bases, with 20 bases lying between them. Germline CDR1 reads SGHRS; CDR2 reads YFSETQ. The CDR3: CASAVTGDPGDTQYF. As DNA, the CDR3 is TGCGCCAGCGCCGTGACGGGGGACCCCGGAGATACGCAGTATTTT.

This chain joins TRBV9 and TRBJ2-1; the D call may be TRBD1 or TRBD2 (6 bases each). CDR1 and CDR2 from the germline V gene are SGDLS and YYNGEE. The CDR3 totals 13 residues. The germline V and J ends were trimmed by 0 bases and 7 bases, with 8 bases remaining between them. For the CDR3, the DNA is TGTGCCAGCAGCGTAGGGGGGGCTAATGAGCAGTTCTTC. Translated, it gives CASSVGGANEQFF.

This clone came up a few times. The chain employs TRBV2 and TRBJ1-3, with 9 bases matching TRBD1. The CDR3 has 13 amino acids. Per the germline V gene, CDR1 is SNHLY and CDR2 is FYNNEI. The junction had 3 bases not matched to a gene; V was cut back by 8 bases and J by 4 bases. The CDR3 sequence: CASVQGAGNTIYF. The CDR3 DNA follows: TGTGCCAGCGTACAGGGGGCCGGAAACACCATATATTTT.

The J gene is TRBJ1-1, the V gene TRBV6-5, with D unresolved. Germline V gene sequence: CDR1 MNHEY, CDR2 SVGAGI. CDR3 length: 14 amino acids. The germline V and J ends were trimmed by 0 bases and 4 bases, with 9 bases remaining between them. CDR3 region: CASSYSAVGTEAFF. DNA for the CDR3: TGTGCCAGCAGTTACTCTGCGGTGGGCACTGAAGCTTTCTTT.

The V and J genes are TRBV18 and TRBJ2-3, with TRBD1 identical over 9 bases. CDR3 length equals 16 residues. Germline V lookup: CDR1 KGHSH, CDR2 LQKENI. The ends lost 2 bases at V and 1 base at J; junction bases unmatched: 4. Here the CDR3 reads CASSPWTGEGTDTQYF. The DNA for the CDR3 is TGTGCCAGCTCACCATGGACAGGGGAGGGCACAGATACGCAGTATTTT.

The CDR3 region is CASMTPGLSYEQYF. DNA for the CDR3: TGTGCCAGCATGACTCCGGGCCTCTCCTACGAGCAGTACTTC. The chain links TRBV6-5 to TRBJ2-7, with D unclear. Germline lookup yields CDR1 MNHEY and CDR2 SVGAGI. Trimming took off 7 bases at V and 0 bases at J, with 13 bases between the two ends. The CDR3 extends over 14 amino acids.

This chain connects TRBV4-3 to TRBJ2-5; D perhaps matches TRBD1 (6 bases). V lost 0 bases and J 4 bases, leaving 12 bases between the germline ends. Per the germline V gene, CDR1 is LGHNA and CDR2 is YSLEER. This CDR3 region has 15 residues. CDR3 sequence: CASSQEGGWVETQYF. The CDR3, as DNA: TGCGCCAGCAGCCAAGAAGGGGGTTGGGTAGAGACCCAGTACTTC.

The chain joins TRBV28 to TRBJ1-3; D not certain. The CDR3 has 13 residues. Trimming took 8 bases from V and 0 from J, leaving 8 bases between them. Germline values: CDR1 MDHEN, CDR2 SYDVKM. This chain's CDR3 is CASWEYSGNTIYF. CDR3 nucleotide sequence: TGTGCCAGCTGGGAATACTCTGGAAACACCATATATTTT.

The rearrangement links TRBV5-4 to TRBJ2-2; TRBD1 might be the D (5 bases). This CDR3 has 15 residues. V shed 4 bases and J shed 4 bases, with 14 bases lying between them. Germline CDR1 SGHNT, CDR2 YYREEE (reference sequence). This chain's CDR3 is CASSQDVRGTGELFF. The CDR3 region has the DNA TGTGCCAGCAGCCAGGATGTTAGGGGCACCGGGGAGCTGTTTTTT.

This clone showed up just once. The rearrangement uses TRBV7-2 and TRBJ2-1; 8 bases are a match to TRBD2. Trimming at V came to 2 bases and at J to 12 bases, leaving 12 bases not matched to a gene. This CDR3 spans 15 amino acids. Germline-derived CDR1 and CDR2 are SGHTA and FQGNSA. CDR3 residues: CASSLTGGPRLGQFF. For the CDR3, the DNA is TGTGCCAGCAGCTTAACGGGGGGGCCTCGCTTGGGGCAGTTCTTC.